The 23 T cell receptor beta chains in this list originate from one sample, sequenced in a study of OX40 agonist ivuxolimab in advanced cancers. TCRdb's table, derived via immunoSEQ multiplex PCR, lists solely in-frame clones and lacks some. The sample carries about 71,000 clones, roughly nine tenths recorded once. The sample here was CD4+ or CD8+ T cells sorted from blood, taken in a trial of the OX40 agonist ivuxolimab. The receptors were gathered from an adult with an advanced solid tumor such as melanoma, head and neck, liver or kidney cancer.

V gene TRBV6-5 combines with J gene TRBJ2-7; D is ambiguous. V lost 1 base and J lost 5, with 12 bases in between. This CDR3 is 14 amino acids long. From germline, CDR1 is MNHEY and CDR2 SVGAGI. The CDR3 sequence: CASSYWGRKDEQYF. The CDR3 DNA is TGTGCCAGCAGTTACTGGGGAAGGAAAGACGAGCAGTACTTC.

The chain joins TRBV4-3 to TRBJ1-2; 8 nucleotides line up with TRBD1. The CDR3 covers 15 residues. Germline V CDR1 and CDR2: LGHNA, YSLEER. The J segment lost 7 bases and the V segment lost 0 bases, leaving 7 bases of the junction unmatched. The CDR3 here is CASSQDETGAGGYTF. CDR3 DNA: TGCGCCAGCAGCCAAGACGAGACAGGGGCAGGTGGCTACACCTTC.

This chain links TRBV5-4 with TRBJ2-7, with TRBD1 identical over 10 bases. The J segment lost 1 base and the V segment lost 4 bases, leaving 5 bases of the junction unmatched. Per the germline V gene, CDR1 is SGHNT and CDR2 is YYREEE (reference sequence). The CDR3 sequence is 15 residues long. The CDR3 is CASSPRTGGSYEQYF. CDR3 bases: TGTGCCAGCAGCCCCCGGACAGGGGGATCCTACGAGCAGTACTTC.

V usage is TRBV15 and J usage is TRBJ1-2; 10 bases align to TRBD1. The CDR3 has 15 residues. J was trimmed by 4 bases and V by 0 bases; bases with no gene match: 2. Germline CDR1 reads LNHNV; CDR2 reads YYDKDF (reference sequence). The CDR3 sequence is CATSRETGGSYGYTF. CDR3 sequence (DNA): TGTGCCACCAGCAGAGAGACAGGGGGCAGCTATGGCTACACCTTC.

This chain joins TRBV27 and TRBJ1-1; 7 bases match TRBD1. The germline V gene encodes CDR1 MNHEY and CDR2 SMNVEV (reference sequence). J was trimmed by 5 bases and V by 2 bases; bases with no gene match: 8. The CDR3 runs 15 residues. CDR3 DNA: TGTGCCAGCAGTTTACCGGGACAGAGAAGAACTGAAGCTTTCTTT. Translated: CASSLPGQRRTEAFF.

The chain employs TRBV28 and TRBJ1-3, with D perhaps TRBD1 (5 bases). The germline V and J ends were trimmed by 3 bases and 0 bases, with 15 bases remaining between them. This CDR3 has 17 amino acids. The germline gives CDR1 MDHEN, CDR2 SYDVKM. The CDR3 here is CASSFRGGIPSGNTIYF. The CDR3 DNA reads as TGTGCCAGCAGTTTTCGGGGGGGGATCCCCTCTGGAAACACCATATATTTT.

The chain carries TRBV2 and TRBJ1-1; 8 nucleotides agree with TRBD1. The CDR3 consists of 16 residues. V lost 6 bases, J lost 0 bases, and 9 bases stayed unmatched. Looked up from germline, CDR1 is SNHLY and CDR2 is FYNNEI. The CDR3 loop is CASSSGGQAMNTEAFF. CDR3 bases: TGTGCCAGCAGCTCGGGGGGACAGGCGATGAACACTGAAGCTTTCTTT.

The chain is built from TRBV19 and TRBJ2-7, with 11 bases aligning to TRBD2. Germline trimming cut 3 bases from V and 4 bases from J; bases unmatched to any gene: 5. The germline V gene has CDR1 LNHDA and CDR2 SQIVND (reference sequence). The CDR3 contains 15 residues. CDR3 protein: CASSISASGRYEQYF. CDR3 bases: TGTGCCAGTAGTATCTCGGCTAGCGGGAGGTACGAGCAGTACTTC.

The chain recombines TRBV7-9 with TRBJ1-1; D remains unclear. The CDR3 loop spans 15 amino acids. CDR1 and CDR2 from the germline V gene are SEHNR and FQNEAQ (reference sequence). The V end lost 5 bases, the J end lost 1 base, and 14 bases lay between the germline ends. CDR3 amino acids: CASSPRSYENTEAFF. The CDR3 DNA is TGTGCCAGCAGCCCCCGGAGTTATGAGAACACTGAAGCTTTCTTT.

The chain joins TRBV7-9 to TRBJ2-3; D ambiguous. Trimming took off 2 bases at V and 6 bases at J, with 6 bases between the two ends. CDR1 is SEHNR, CDR2 FQNEAQ, per germline (reference sequence). The CDR3 extends over 12 amino acids. This chain's CDR3 is CASSLWQDTQYF. The CDR3 bases are TGTGCCAGCAGCTTATGGCAGGATACGCAGTATTTT.

This clone is a singleton in its sample. The chain combines TRBV10-2 with TRBJ2-7; 7 positions agree with TRBD1. This CDR3 contains 13 residues. CDR1 is WSHSY, CDR2 SAAADI, per germline. Trimming at V came to 8 bases and at J to 0 bases, leaving 4 bases not matched to a gene. CDR3 region: CASAWDSSYEQYF. CDR3 sequence (DNA): TGCGCCAGCGCTTGGGACAGCTCCTACGAGCAGTACTTC.

This chain joins TRBV7-3 and TRBJ2-3; 10 bases fit TRBD1. CDR3 length: 15 amino acids. Trimming removed 5 bases from V and 2 bases from J; junction bases left unmatched: 4. Per the germline V gene, CDR1 is SGHTA and CDR2 is FQGTGA. As DNA, the CDR3 is TGTGCCAGCAGCGACGGGACAGGGGACACAGATACGCAGTATTTT. As protein: CASSDGTGDTDTQYF. The full variable domain, with the rest looked up from reference TRBV7-3 and TRBJ2-3, is GAGVSQTPSNKVTEKGKYVELRCDPISGHTALYWYRQSLGQGPEFLIYFQGTGAADDSGLPNDRFFAVRPEGSVSTLKIQRTERGDSAVYLCASSDGTGDTDTQYFGPGTRLTVL.

DNA for the CDR3: TGTGCCAGCAGCCCTCCCGGGGAGGAGGGAAACACCATATATTTT. Its translation: CASSPPGEEGNTIYF. This chain links TRBV14 with TRBJ1-3; D unclear. The CDR3 has 15 residues. Deletions cut 4 bases from V and 4 bases from J, with 14 bases between. The germline gives CDR1 SGHDN, CDR2 FVKESK.

The gene calls are TRBV30 and TRBJ1-5, with D unresolved. The germline CDR1 and CDR2 sequences are GTSNPN and SVGIG (reference sequence). The CDR3 extends over 11 amino acids. Trimming pared 0 bases from V and 8 bases from J, leaving 5 bases between. The CDR3 region is CAWSVHEPQHF. In DNA, the CDR3 is TGTGCCTGGAGTGTACATGAGCCCCAGCATTTT.

The genes are TRBV4-3 and TRBJ2-2; 7 bases agree with TRBD1. Trimming at V came to 2 bases and at J to 6 bases, leaving 9 bases not matched to a gene. The CDR3 has 16 residues. Germline V gene lookup returns CDR1 LGHNA and CDR2 YSLEER. The CDR3 loop is CASSQLTGFPAGELFF. The CDR3 DNA reads as TGCGCCAGCAGCCAACTGACAGGGTTCCCAGCCGGGGAGCTGTTTTTT.

The genes are TRBV2 and TRBJ2-2, with D possibly being TRBD1 (6 bases). Germline V lookup: CDR1 SNHLY, CDR2 FYNNEI. This CDR3 has 13 amino acids. The V and J ends lost 8 bases and 3 bases respectively, with 10 bases between them. The CDR3 bases are TGTGCCAGCCAGGGGCCTGACACCGGGGAGCTGTTTTTT. The encoded protein is CASQGPDTGELFF.

The chain joins TRBV27 to TRBJ2-1, with 7 bases that match TRBD1. The V gene's germline CDR1 is MNHEY and CDR2 SMNVEV (reference sequence). Losses at the gene ends were 4 bases for V and 7 bases for J; bases not matched to a gene: 10. This CDR3 is 15 amino acids long. CDR3 residues: CASSSRQGLWNEQFF. The CDR3, as DNA: TGTGCCAGCAGTTCAAGACAGGGTCTGTGGAATGAGCAGTTCTTC.

This chain uses TRBV28 with TRBJ2-1, with 11 bases lining up with TRBD2. J lost 9 bases, V lost 1 base, and 5 bases had no gene match. Germline CDR1 and CDR2: MDHEN and SYDVKM. The CDR3 extends over 15 amino acids. DNA for the CDR3: TGTGCCAGCAGTTTATCACTAGCGGGAGCGATTGAGCAGTTCTTC. Residues: CASSLSLAGAIEQFF.

V and J are TRBV28 and TRBJ2-7; D uncertain. Germline values: CDR1 MDHEN, CDR2 SYDVKM. Trimming shortened V by 3 bases and J by 0 bases, and 9 bases separated the two germline ends. The CDR3 loop spans 14 amino acids. CDR3 sequence: CASSFVRSSYEQYF. The CDR3 nucleotides are TGTGCCAGCAGTTTCGTGCGGTCCTCCTACGAGCAGTACTTC.

This chain uses TRBV9 with TRBJ1-5, with D maybe TRBD1 (5 bases). The CDR3 has 15 residues. Germline V gene data show CDR1 as SGDLS and CDR2 as YYNGEE. Between the trimmed V and J ends, which lost 3 bases and 0 bases, there was a span of 10 bases. The CDR3 is CASSDEGLSNQPQHF. The CDR3 region has the DNA TGTGCCAGCAGCGACGAGGGACTTAGCAATCAGCCCCAGCATTTT.

The chain joins TRBV27 to TRBJ2-7, with a weak D call TRBD1 (7 bases). Germline CDR1 MNHEY, CDR2 SMNVEV (reference sequence). The CDR3 totals 15 residues. The germline V and J ends were trimmed by 0 bases and 6 bases, with 15 bases remaining between them. The CDR3 DNA is TGTGCCAGCAGTTTATCGGGCCAGGGGGGAGGCGAGCAGTACTTC. Protein sequence: CASSLSGQGGGEQYF.

CDR3 sequence reads: CASRLAGVYEQYF. CDR3 sequence (DNA): TGTGCCAGCAGGTTAGCGGGAGTATACGAGCAGTACTTC. This chain connects TRBV28 to TRBJ2-7; TRBD2 aligns across 9 bases. The germline V gene encodes CDR1 MDHEN and CDR2 SYDVKM. The CDR3 extends over 13 amino acids. V was pared by 6 bases and J by 4 bases, with 4 bases of the junction left unmatched. The full variable domain, its missing parts supplied by reference TRBV28 and TRBJ2-7, is DVKVTQSSRYLVKRTGEKVFLECVQDMDHENMFWYRQDPGLGLRLIYFSYDVKMKEKGDIPEGYSVSREKKERFSLILESASTNQTSMYLCASRLAGVYEQYFGPGTRLTVT.

The rearrangement uses TRBV9 and TRBJ1-4, with 9 positions matching TRBD1. Trimming took 4 bases from V and 8 from J; bases not matched to a gene: 9. Germline V CDR1 and CDR2: SGDLS, YYNGEE. CDR3 length equals 15 residues. CDR3 in amino acids: CASSLTGGRGEKLFF. The CDR3 bases are TGTGCCAGCAGCCTTACAGGGGGCAGGGGGGAAAAACTGTTTTTT.